This is a list of T cell receptor beta chains from one sample in a study of read filtering for tumor transcriptome and immune sequencing. TCRdb ran MiXCR on the reads and lists one entry per CDR3 protein. This table holds fewer than 150,000 distinct CDR3 sequences, 10% to 15% found once. The sample consisted of a population of CD138-negative cells sorted from bone marrow. The source is a donor aged 40 or over with multiple myeloma. Both conserved end residues are part of each CDR3. The D gene is left open where the match is weak. Some rows mark clone size as missing; the rest say once, few, many or name a class of expanded clone.

clone size	V gene	J gene	D gene	CDR3 protein	CDR3 DNA
many	TRBV20-1	TRBJ2-7	NA	CSAEFGTYEQYF	TGCAGTGCTGAATTCGGGACCTACGAGCAGTACTTC
many	TRBV7-9	TRBJ2-1	TRBD2	CASSHGAAGAIYNEQFF	TGTGCCAGCAGCCATGGGGCGGCGGGAGCGATTTACAATGAGCAGTTCTTC
many	TRBV30	TRBJ2-1	NA	CAWEQRAHNNEQFF	TGTGCCTGGGAGCAGCGGGCTCACAACAATGAGCAGTTCTTC
many	TRBV5-1	TRBJ2-1	TRBD2	CASSLTTSGSYNEQFF	TGCGCCAGCAGCTTGACGACTAGCGGTTCCTACAATGAGCAGTTCTTC
many	TRBV7-8	TRBJ2-2	NA	CASSLVGQPNTGELFF	TGTGCCAGCAGCTTAGTCGGACAGCCAAACACCGGGGAGCTGTTTTTT
many	TRBV20-1	TRBJ1-1	TRBD1	CSASGQGRTEAFF	TGCAGTGCTAGTGGACAGGGGAGGACTGAAGCTTTCTTT
many	TRBV12-3/TRBV12-4	TRBJ2-3	TRBD2	CASSSLSGGATDTQYF	TGTGCCAGCAGCTCCCTTAGCGGGGGGGCGACAGATACGCAGTATTTT
many	TRBV20-1	TRBJ2-7	NA	CSAEVSYEQYF	TGCAGTGCCGAGGTATCCTACGAGCAGTACTTC
many	TRBV5-1	TRBJ1-5	NA	CASSFGLGSNQPQHF	TGCGCCAGCAGCTTCGGACTTGGGAGCAATCAGCCCCAGCATTTT
many	TRBV11-2	TRBJ2-5	TRBD2	CASRSLGRSGGQETQYF	TGTGCCAGCCGATCCCTGGGAAGGAGCGGGGGCCAAGAGACCCAGTACTTC
NA	TRBV12-3/TRBV12-4	TRBJ1-5	TRBD1	CASSLGTGRSQPQHF	TGTGCCAGCAGTTTAGGGACAGGGAGGAGTCAGCCCCAGCATTTT
many	TRBV28	TRBJ2-1	NA	CASSQPGHYNEQFF	TGTGCCAGCAGTCAACCGGGACACTACAATGAGCAGTTCTTC
many	TRBV12-3/TRBV12-4	TRBJ2-7	NA	CASSLSGGRSYEQYF	TGTGCCAGCAGCCTTTCGGGGGGCCGATCCTACGAGCAGTACTTC
many	TRBV6-5	TRBJ1-4	TRBD1	CASKKQGSDEKLFF	TGTGCCAGCAAAAAACAGGGGTCGGATGAAAAACTGTTTTTT
many	TRBV19	TRBJ2-5	NA	CASSSGRETQYF	TGTGCCAGTAGTTCGGGACGGGAGACCCAGTACTTC
many	TRBV2	TRBJ2-3	NA	CASSEAIRNTQYF	TGTGCCAGCAGTGAAGCAATCAGAAATACGCAGTATTTT
NA	TRBV6-1	TRBJ2-3	NA	CASSDGVSFADTQYF	TGTGCCAGCAGTGACGGTGTTTCTTTCGCAGATACGCAGTATTTC